Listed here are 26 T cell receptor beta chains from one sample, sequenced in a study of identical twins. TCRdb reprocessed the 5' RACE reads with MiXCR, giving one entry per CDR3 protein. Of hundreds of thousands of distinct CDR3 sequences detected, 21% appear once; the ten largest clones hold roughly 4%. The same data also contributed to another study, on T cells expressing NK-cell markers.

What was sequenced was PBMCs. These receptors came from a woman between 18 and 29 years old in good health.

V is TRBV29-1 and J is TRBJ2-7; the D gene is possibly TRBD1 (6 bases). V was shortened by 6 bases and J by 3 bases, with 15 bases between the two germline ends. CDR1 and CDR2 from the germline V gene are SQVTM and ANQGSEA. This CDR3 has 13 amino acids. CDR3 DNA sequence: TGCAGCGTGAGAGGGGGTTCCCTCTACGAGCAGTACTTC. Translated: CSVRGGSLYEQYF.

In this sample, this clonotype turned up a few times. This chain links TRBV20-1 with TRBJ2-5; 10 bases fit TRBD2. Trimming removed 6 bases from V and 5 bases from J; junction bases left unmatched: 15. Per the germline V gene, CDR1 is DFQATT and CDR2 is SNEGSKA (reference sequence). CDR3 length equals 16 residues. CDR3: CSAPASASGSRETQYF. The CDR3 DNA is TGCAGTGCCCCCGCCTCGGCTAGCGGGAGTAGGGAGACCCAGTACTTC.

The V call is TRBV20-1, the J call TRBJ2-3; TRBD2 might be the D (6 bases). The V end was cut by 6 bases, the J end by 5 bases, with 15 bases between. Germline V CDR1 and CDR2: DFQATT, SNEGSKA (reference sequence). This CDR3 is 13 amino acids long. CDR3 amino acids: CSAPQVGGDTQYF. For the CDR3, the DNA is TGCAGTGCCCCACAGGTGGGAGGAGATACGCAGTATTTT.

The CDR3 nucleotides read TGCAGTGCTACGAGGACGTCCTCTCGTGGCTACACCTTC. This encodes CSATRTSSRGYTF. This rearrangement joins TRBV20-1 to TRBJ1-2; D call uncertain. Deletions cut 4 bases from V and 7 bases from J, with 16 bases between. Germline assignment: CDR1 DFQATT and CDR2 SNEGSKA (reference sequence). The CDR3 is 13 amino acids.

The J gene is TRBJ2-6, the V gene TRBV12-5; the D is unclear. CDR3 length: 15 amino acids. Germline V CDR1 and CDR2: LGHNT, FRNRAP. The germline V and J ends were trimmed by 6 bases and 2 bases, with 11 bases remaining between them. The CDR3 spells CASGWSLTGANVLTF. In DNA, the CDR3 is TGTGCTAGTGGGTGGAGTCTGACTGGGGCCAACGTCCTGACTTTC.

This clonotype has just a few counts. The chain is built from TRBV25-1 and TRBJ1-2; D gene unclear. V lost 5 bases, J lost 3 bases, and 7 bases lay in between. CDR1 is MGHDK and CDR2 is SYGVNS in the germline V gene. The CDR3 length is 12 residues. Here the CDR3 reads CASSQNHYGYTF. DNA of the CDR3: TGTGCCAGCAGTCAGAACCACTATGGCTACACCTTC.

There are a few counts of this clonotype. This chain connects TRBV25-1 to TRBJ2-7, with 7 bases lining up with TRBD1. CDR1 and CDR2 from the germline V gene are MGHDK and SYGVNS. The CDR3 extends over 12 amino acids. V was clipped by 4 bases and J by 7 bases; unmatched bases: 4. The CDR3 DNA sequence: TGTGCCAGCAGTGTTATGACAGGGGAGCAGTACTTC. The encoded protein is CASSVMTGEQYF.

This chain joins TRBV4-3 and TRBJ1-2; D unclear. V was trimmed by 0 bases and J by 4 bases, leaving 9 bases between them. Germline loops: CDR1 LGHNA, CDR2 YSLEER. This CDR3 has 14 amino acids. CDR3 DNA: TGCGCCAGCAGCCAAGATAGGGCAGTCTATGGCTACACCTTC. Its translation is CASSQDRAVYGYTF.

This rearrangement joins TRBV20-1 to TRBJ1-1; D gene ambiguous. The V gene lost 5 bases and the J gene lost 0 bases, with 10 bases spanning the gap. The CDR3 covers 13 residues. Germline CDR1 is DFQATT and CDR2 is SNEGSKA (reference sequence). The CDR3 sequence: CSAALEMNTEAFF. The CDR3 coding sequence is TGCAGTGCTGCCCTCGAGATGAACACTGAAGCTTTCTTT.

This chain uses TRBV7-2 with TRBJ1-2; D uncertain. CDR1 is SGHTA and CDR2 is FQGNSA in the germline V gene. CDR3 length equals 14 residues. V was shortened by 2 bases and J by 4 bases, with 11 bases between the two germline ends. CDR3 amino acids: CASSLNLGGYGYTF. The CDR3 bases are TGTGCCAGCAGCTTAAATCTGGGTGGCTATGGCTACACCTTC.

CDR3 in amino acids: CASSESSGNEQFF. The CDR3 DNA reads as TGTGCCAGCAGCGAATCTAGCGGCAATGAGCAGTTCTTC. This chain joins TRBV9 and TRBJ2-1; 7 nucleotides agree with TRBD2. The CDR3 covers 13 residues. CDR1 and CDR2 (germline): SGDLS, YYNGEE. Trimming removed 3 bases from V and 6 bases from J; junction bases left unmatched: 3.

The rearrangement links TRBV6-1 to TRBJ1-1, with unresolved D. CDR3 length: 13 amino acids. Looked up from germline, CDR1 is MNHNS and CDR2 is SASEGT. V was shortened by 8 bases and J by 0 bases, with 10 bases between the two germline ends. CDR3 in DNA: TGTGCCAGCTGGATGGAGGTGAACACTGAAGCTTTCTTT. It is translated as CASWMEVNTEAFF.

At least ten counts were recorded for this clonotype. This may be a read error: a much more frequent sequence differs by one nucleotide. The chain employs TRBV5-5 and TRBJ1-1; D not certain. The germline gives CDR1 SGHKS, CDR2 YYEKEE (reference sequence). This CDR3 comprises 11 residues. Written as DNA, the CDR3 is TGTGCCAGCAACTTGAACACTGAAGCTTTCTTT. This codes for CASNLNTEAFF.

This clonotype turned up a few times. At one end the junction does not follow the germline gene, possibly because of a read error. V usage is TRBV20-1 and J usage is TRBJ1-4, with D maybe TRBD1 (5 bases). The CDR3 is made up of 9 amino acids. Germline CDR1 reads DFQATT; CDR2 reads SNEGSKA (reference sequence). In DNA, the CDR3 is TGCAGTGCTACAAAGGGGCAACTATGG. This translates into CSATKGQLW.

The CDR3 reads CSARVPGRAVSYEQYF. The CDR3 coding sequence is TGCAGTGCTAGAGTGCCGGGACGGGCAGTCTCCTACGAGCAGTACTTC. V and J are TRBV20-1 and TRBJ2-7; D assignment may be TRBD1 or TRBD2 (5 bases each). V dropped 1 base and J dropped 0 bases, with 16 bases sitting between them. Germline CDR1 and CDR2: DFQATT and SNEGSKA (reference sequence). The CDR3 loop spans 16 amino acids.

This clonotype has at least ten counts. The genes are TRBV20-1 and TRBJ2-7; D is possibly TRBD1 (5 bases). V dropped 4 bases and J dropped 3 bases, with 10 bases sitting between them. The V gene's germline CDR1 is DFQATT and CDR2 SNEGSKA (reference sequence). CDR3 size: 12 residues. The CDR3 DNA follows: TGCAGTGCTACGGACAAGCACTACGAGCAGTACTTC. Translated, it gives CSATDKHYEQYF.

There are many counts of this clonotype. The chain carries TRBV7-2 and TRBJ2-3, with D uncertain. Germline V CDR1 and CDR2: SGHTA, FQGNSA. Trimming cost V 4 bases and J 5 bases, with 7 bases left between them. The CDR3 sequence is 12 residues long. This chain's CDR3 is CASSSSRDTQYF. As DNA, the CDR3 is TGTGCCAGCAGCTCATCCCGAGATACGCAGTATTTT.

CDR3 DNA: TGTGCCAGCAGCTTAGTTGCGGGGCATCTAGATACGCAGTATTTT. Residues: CASSLVAGHLDTQYF. V usage is TRBV7-2 and J usage is TRBJ2-3; D may be TRBD2 (6 bases). CDR3 size: 15 residues. V was shortened by 1 base and J by 5 bases, with 13 bases between the two germline ends. Germline CDR1 is SGHTA and CDR2 is FQGNSA.

This clonotype has only a few counts. This chain joins TRBV6-1 and TRBJ1-2; D gene unclear. The CDR3 consists of 13 residues. Germline values: CDR1 MNHNS, CDR2 SASEGT. Trimming shortened V by 5 bases and J by 9 bases, and 16 bases separated the two germline ends. The CDR3 sequence is CASSPPDRLRYTF. CDR3 sequence (DNA): TGTGCCAGCAGTCCACCGGACCGGCTGCGCTACACCTTC.

This chain joins TRBV2 and TRBJ2-7, with D possibly being TRBD1 or TRBD2 (5 bases each). Trimming shortened V by 3 bases and J by 5 bases, and 8 bases separated the two germline ends. Germline V gene sequence: CDR1 SNHLY, CDR2 FYNNEI. The CDR3 is 12 residues long. The CDR3: CASSDRDHEQYF. CDR3 DNA sequence: TGTGCCAGCAGTGACAGGGACCACGAGCAGTACTTC. The complete variable domain, with remaining parts taken from reference TRBV2 and TRBJ2-7, reads EPEVTQTPSHQVTQMGQEVILRCVPISNHLYFYWYRQILGQKVEFLVSFYNNEISEKSEIFDDQFSVERPDGSNFTLKIRSTKLEDSAMYFCASSDRDHEQYFGPGTRLTVT.

This clonotype appeared a few times. The V gene is TRBV9, the J gene TRBJ2-3, with D unresolved. Germline V gene sequence: CDR1 SGDLS, CDR2 YYNGEE. V was clipped by 4 bases and J by 6 bases, with 12 bases between them. The CDR3 is made up of 13 amino acids. Here the CDR3 DNA reads TGTGCCAGCAGCATACCCCTGGAGGATACGCAGTATTTT. Its protein is CASSIPLEDTQYF.

The chain recombines TRBV12-3 or TRBV12-4 with TRBJ2-7; a weak D match, TRBD2 (6 bases). There are 15 residues in the CDR3. The ends were cut back, 3 bases at V and 1 base at J, with 13 bases in the middle. In nucleotides, the CDR3 is TGTGCCAGCAGTTTCGGAGGGATTCCGTCCTACGAGCAGTACTTC. The encoded protein is CASSFGGIPSYEQYF.

This clonotype was seen more than once but under ten times. In DNA form, the CDR3 reads TGTGCCAGCAGCTCCCGCGGGGGGGAGGTTCCGCAGTATTTT. Its translation: CASSSRGGEVPQYF. This chain uses TRBV9 with TRBJ2-3, with 9 bases fitting TRBD2. The V gene end was trimmed by 4 bases and the J gene end by 10 bases; junction bases not matched to a gene: 10. Germline V gene data show CDR1 as SGDLS and CDR2 as YYNGEE. CDR3 length: 14 residues.

The chain uses TRBV5-1 and TRBJ1-2; 8 bases are shared with TRBD1. The CDR3 contains 12 residues. Germline assignment: CDR1 SGHRS and CDR2 YFSETQ. The trim removed 6 bases at V and 5 bases at J, leaving 3 bases unmatched. The CDR3: CASNGQGYGYTF. DNA for the CDR3: TGCGCCAGCAATGGACAGGGTTATGGCTACACCTTC.

The chain links TRBV20-1 to TRBJ2-3; TRBD2 matches at 12 bases. Germline V gives CDR1 DFQATT, CDR2 SNEGSKA (reference sequence). V gave up 4 bases and J gave up 3 bases; unmatched junction bases: 2. The length of the CDR3 is 14 residues. The CDR3 spells CSAMLAGGTDTQYF. The CDR3, as DNA: TGCAGTGCTATGCTAGCGGGGGGGACAGATACGCAGTATTTT.

This clonotype was observed at least ten times. V is TRBV25-1 and J is TRBJ2-2, with D unresolved. CDR1 and CDR2 from the germline V gene are MGHDK and SYGVNS. The V gene lost 5 bases and the J gene lost 4 bases, with 8 bases spanning the gap. This CDR3 comprises 13 residues. CDR3 residues: CASSPPGTGELFF. As DNA, the CDR3 is TGTGCCAGCAGTCCCCCTGGCACCGGGGAGCTGTTTTTT. Drawing the rest from reference TRBV25-1 and TRBJ2-2, the complete variable domain is EADIYQTPRYLVIGTGKKITLECSQTMGHDKMYWYQQDPGMELHLIHYSYGVNSTEKGDLSSESTVSRIRTEHFPLTLESARPSHTSQYLCASSPPGTGELFFGEGSRLTVL.